This T cell receptor (beta chain) was recovered during a study of fetal regulatory T cell absence and autoimmunity. Study context: The IPEX patients lacked clinical diabetes but had exocrine pancreas autoimmunity.

Whole-study findings and limits: In IPEX, the enrichment was taken to support antigen-driven autoimmunity before birth. TRB gene family usage was broadly similar in cord blood and pancreas. Pancreas TCRs were oligoclonally enriched versus cord blood, some clones over 95-fold.

The protocol was immunoSEQ multiplex PCR, while the TCRdb copy is restricted to in-frame clones and leaves out a portion. The table shows approximately 94,000 clones, with about two thirds occurring only once. The CDR3 has 15 amino acids. V lost 3 bases to trimming and J lost 6 bases; unmatched junction nucleotides: 4. CDR1 is MNHGY, CDR2 SVAAGI, per germline. Turning to this clone: What it recognizes is unknown.

The origin of this receptor is a male donor with IPEX syndrome. The sample taken for sequencing was pancreas tissue. The chain employs TRBV6-9 and TRBJ2-7, with 14 positions matching TRBD2. CDR3 protein: CASSYSTSGGAEQYF. The CDR3 DNA follows: TGTGCCAGCAGTTACTCGACTAGCGGGGGGGCCGAGCAGTACTTC.